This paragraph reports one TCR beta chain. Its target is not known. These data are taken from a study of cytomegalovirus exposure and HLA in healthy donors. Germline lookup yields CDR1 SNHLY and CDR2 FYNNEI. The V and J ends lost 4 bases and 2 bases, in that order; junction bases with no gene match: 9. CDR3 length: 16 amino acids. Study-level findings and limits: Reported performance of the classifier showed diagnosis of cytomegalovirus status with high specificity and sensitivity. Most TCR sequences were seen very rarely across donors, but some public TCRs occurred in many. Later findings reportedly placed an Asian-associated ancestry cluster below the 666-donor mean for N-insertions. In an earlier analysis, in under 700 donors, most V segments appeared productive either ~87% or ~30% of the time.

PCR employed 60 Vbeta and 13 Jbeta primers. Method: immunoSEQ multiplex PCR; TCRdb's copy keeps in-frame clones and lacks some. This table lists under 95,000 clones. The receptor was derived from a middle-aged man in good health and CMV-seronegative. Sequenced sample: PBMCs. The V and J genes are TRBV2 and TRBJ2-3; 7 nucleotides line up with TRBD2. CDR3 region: CASSAGGAGYTDTQYF. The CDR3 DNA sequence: TGTGCCAGCAGTGCCGGGGGAGCGGGGTACACAGATACGCAGTATTTT.